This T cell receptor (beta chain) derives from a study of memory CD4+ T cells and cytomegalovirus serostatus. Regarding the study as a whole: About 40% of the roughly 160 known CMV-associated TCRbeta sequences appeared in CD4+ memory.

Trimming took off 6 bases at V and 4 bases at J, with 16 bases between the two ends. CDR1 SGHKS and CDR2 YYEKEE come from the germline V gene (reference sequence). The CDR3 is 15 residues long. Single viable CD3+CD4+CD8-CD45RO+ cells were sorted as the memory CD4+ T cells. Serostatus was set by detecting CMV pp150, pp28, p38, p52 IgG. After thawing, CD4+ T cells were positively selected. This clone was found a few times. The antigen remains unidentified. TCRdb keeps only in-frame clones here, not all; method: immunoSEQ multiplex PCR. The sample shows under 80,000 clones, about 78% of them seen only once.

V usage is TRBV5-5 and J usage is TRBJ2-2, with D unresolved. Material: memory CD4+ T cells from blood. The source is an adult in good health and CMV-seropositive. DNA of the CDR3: TGTGCCAGCAACTTAGCCTCTACCCTCACCGGGGAGCTGTTTTTT. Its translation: CASNLASTLTGELFF.